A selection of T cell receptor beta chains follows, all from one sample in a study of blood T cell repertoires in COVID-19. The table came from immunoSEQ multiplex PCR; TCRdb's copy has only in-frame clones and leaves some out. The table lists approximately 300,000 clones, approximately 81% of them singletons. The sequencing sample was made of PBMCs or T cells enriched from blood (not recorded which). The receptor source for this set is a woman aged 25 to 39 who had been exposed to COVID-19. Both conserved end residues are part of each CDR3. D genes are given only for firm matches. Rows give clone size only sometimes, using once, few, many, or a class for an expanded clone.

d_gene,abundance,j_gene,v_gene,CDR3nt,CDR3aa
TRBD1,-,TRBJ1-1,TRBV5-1,TGCGCCAGCAGCGGGGGACAGGGCCTGTTAAGTACGGAAGCTTTCTTT,CASSGGQGLLSTEAFF
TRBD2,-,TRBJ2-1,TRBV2,TGTGCCAGCAAAGTCGAAAGCGGGAGAGGAAATGAGCAGTTCTTC,CASKVESGRGNEQFF
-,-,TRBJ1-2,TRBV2,TGTGCCAGCAGCGAGGGCCCATTGCGGGGCTACACCTTC,CASSEGPLRGYTF
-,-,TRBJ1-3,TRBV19,TGTGCCAGTAGTATCGAGAGGGTGCGGCCTGGAAACACCATATATTTT,CASSIERVRPGNTIYF
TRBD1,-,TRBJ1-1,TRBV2,TGTGCCAGCAGACGGACAGGGCGAACTGAAGCTTTCTTT,CASRRTGRTEAFF
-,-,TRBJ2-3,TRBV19,TGTGCCAGTAGCGAGCGGGCCCGCACAGATACGCAGTATTTT,CASSERARTDTQYF
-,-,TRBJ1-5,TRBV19,TGTGCCAGCCGACAAAATCCCGACAGGAGGTACAATCAGCCCCAGCATTTT,CASRQNPDRRYNQPQHF
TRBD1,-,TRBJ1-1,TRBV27,TGTGCCAGCAGTAAATCCGGGACAGGGGAGAAAACTGAAGCTTTCTTT,CASSKSGTGEKTEAFF
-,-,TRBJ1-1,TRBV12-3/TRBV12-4,TGTGCCAGCAGTTTTTCCCCAAACACTGAAGCTTTCTTT,CASSFSPNTEAFF
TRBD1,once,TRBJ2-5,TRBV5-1,TGCGCCAGCAGCTTGGCCGGACAGGGTCAAGAGCCCCAGTACTTC,CASSLAGQGQEPQYF
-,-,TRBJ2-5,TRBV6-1,TGTGCCAGCAGTGAAGCGGGGCAGCTGGAGACCCAGTACTTC,CASSEAGQLETQYF
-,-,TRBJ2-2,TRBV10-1,TGCGCCAGCAGTCCTACAGGGAGGGAGCTGTTTTTT,CASSPTGRELFF
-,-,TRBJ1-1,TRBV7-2,TGTGCCAGCAGCTTAGTTGAAGGGGCCACTGAAGCTTTCTTT,CASSLVEGATEAFF
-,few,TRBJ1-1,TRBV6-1,TGTGCCAGTAAGAAGGCGACGGGAAACACTGAAGCTTTCTTT,CASKKATGNTEAFF
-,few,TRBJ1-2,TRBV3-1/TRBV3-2,TGTGCCAGCAGTCCCCTATTAGGGGACACTCTCGGGTATGGCTACACCTTC,CASSPLLGDTLGYGYTF
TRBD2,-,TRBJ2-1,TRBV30,TGTGCCTGGGGCCAGTTGTCGGGACTAGCGGGATCGGAGTTCTTC,CAWGQLSGLAGSEFF
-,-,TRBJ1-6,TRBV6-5,TGTGCCAGTCGACAGGTGGTTGGTTCACCCCTCCACTTT,CASRQVVGSPLHF
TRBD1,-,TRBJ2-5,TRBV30,TGTGCCTGGAGTGCCGGGACAGGGGGCCAAGAGACCCAGTACTTC,CAWSAGTGGQETQYF
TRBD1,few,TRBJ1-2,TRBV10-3,TGTGCCATCAGTACCGGGACAGACTATGGCTACACCTTC,CAISTGTDYGYTF
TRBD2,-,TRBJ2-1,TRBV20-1,TGCAGTGCTAGCGGGGGGGTAAATAAGTTCTTC,CSASGGVNKFF
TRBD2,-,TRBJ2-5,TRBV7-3,TGTGCCAGCAGCTTAACTGGGCGGGAGAGGTGCCAGGAGACCCAGTACTTC,CASSLTGRERCQETQYF
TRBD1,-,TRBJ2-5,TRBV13,TGTGCCAGCAGCTTAGCGGACAGGGGATGGAAGGAGACCCAGTACTTC,CASSLADRGWKETQYF
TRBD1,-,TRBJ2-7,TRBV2,TGTGCCAGCAGAGGTAAGGACAGGGTCCACGAGCAGTACTTC,CASRGKDRVHEQYF
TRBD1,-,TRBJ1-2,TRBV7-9,TGTGCCAGCAGCTGGATACAGGGGGGTCATGGCTACACCTTC,CASSWIQGGHGYTF
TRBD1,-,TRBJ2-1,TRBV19,TGTGCCAGTAGTCAAATCGACAGGGGGCAGTTCTTC,CASSQIDRGQFF
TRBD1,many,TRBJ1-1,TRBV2,TGTGCCAGCAGTGCTGGACAGGGGGCTGAAGCTTTCTTT,CASSAGQGAEAFF
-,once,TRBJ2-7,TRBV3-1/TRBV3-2,TGTGCCAGCAGCCCTCAGGTGGGGCCCTACGAGCAGTACTTC,CASSPQVGPYEQYF
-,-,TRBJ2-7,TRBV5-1,TGCGCCAGCAGCTTGGTGGCAGGGCGGAACGAGCAGTACTTC,CASSLVAGRNEQYF
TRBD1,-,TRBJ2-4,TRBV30,TGTGCCTGGAGTGGGGGACAGGGAATAGCCAAAAACATTCAGTACTTC,CAWSGGQGIAKNIQYF
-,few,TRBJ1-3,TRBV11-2,TGTGCCAGCAGGGTTTTGGGCGATGGAAACACCATATATTTT,CASRVLGDGNTIYF
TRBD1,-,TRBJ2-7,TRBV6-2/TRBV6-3,TGTGCCAGCAGTTCGTTTGGGACAGAGTCCTACGAGCAGTACTTC,CASSSFGTESYEQYF